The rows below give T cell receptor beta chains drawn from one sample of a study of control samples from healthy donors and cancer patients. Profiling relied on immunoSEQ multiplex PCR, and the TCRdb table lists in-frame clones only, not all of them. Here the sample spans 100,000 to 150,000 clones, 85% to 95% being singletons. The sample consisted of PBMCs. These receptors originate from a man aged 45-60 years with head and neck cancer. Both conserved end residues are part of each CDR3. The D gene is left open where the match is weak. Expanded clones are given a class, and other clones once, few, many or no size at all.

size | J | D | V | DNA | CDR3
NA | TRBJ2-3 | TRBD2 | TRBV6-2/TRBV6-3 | TGTGCCAGCAGTTACTCACCTTCGGGGGGAGATACGCAGTATTTT | CASSYSPSGGDTQYF
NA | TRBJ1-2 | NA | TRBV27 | TGTGCCAGCAGTTTACGTACAGGGACCTATGGCTACACCTTC | CASSLRTGTYGYTF
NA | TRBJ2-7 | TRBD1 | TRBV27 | TGTGCCAGCAGTTTATCTGGACAGGGCTCCTGGGAGCAGTACTTC | CASSLSGQGSWEQYF
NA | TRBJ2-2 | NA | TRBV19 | TGTGCCAGTCTTGCCTGGGGTGGTACCGGGGAGCTGTTTTTT | CASLAWGGTGELFF
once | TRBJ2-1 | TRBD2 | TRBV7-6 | TGTGCCAGCAGCCGGACTAGCCCAGACAATGAGCAGTTCTTC | CASSRTSPDNEQFF
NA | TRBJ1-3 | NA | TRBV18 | TGTGCCAGCTCACCAAGAGGGGCGGTCGGAAACACCATATATTTT | CASSPRGAVGNTIYF
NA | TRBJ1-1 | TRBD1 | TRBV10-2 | TGCGCCAGCAGTGAGTCGGAGACAGGGCTTGAAGCTTTCTTT | CASSESETGLEAFF
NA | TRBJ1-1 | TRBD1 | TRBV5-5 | TGTGCCAGCAGCTTGGCCCCGGACAGGGCCAACACTGAAGCTTTCTTT | CASSLAPDRANTEAFF
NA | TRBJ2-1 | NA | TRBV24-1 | TGTGCCACCAGTGAAGCCGGGACCAACAATGGGCAGTTCTTC | CATSEAGTNNGQFF
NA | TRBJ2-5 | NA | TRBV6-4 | TGTGCCAGCAGCCCGACCCGGGGCCACCAAGAGACCCAGTACTTC | CASSPTRGHQETQYF
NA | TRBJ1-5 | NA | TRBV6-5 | TGTGCCAGCAGTCGGACAACCGGGGGCAATCAGCCCCAGCATTTT | CASSRTTGGNQPQHF
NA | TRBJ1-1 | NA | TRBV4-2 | TGTGCCAGCAGCCAAGCGATCAACACGGAAGCTTTCTTT | CASSQAINTEAFF
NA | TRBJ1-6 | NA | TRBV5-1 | TGCGCCAGCAGCGTAGACGCTAGCTCCTATAATTCACCCCTCCACTTT | CASSVDASSYNSPLHF
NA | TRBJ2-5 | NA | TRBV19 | TGTGCCCCCGACCGTGGTCAAGAGACCCAGTACTTC | CAPDRGQETQYF
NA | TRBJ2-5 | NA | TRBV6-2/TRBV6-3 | TGTGCCAGCAGTTACCCCCCGACCCCTTGGGAGACCCAGTACTTC | CASSYPPTPWETQYF
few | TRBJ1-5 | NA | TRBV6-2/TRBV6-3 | TGTGCCAGCAGCCCTTTAAATCAGCCCCAGCATTTT | CASSPLNQPQHF
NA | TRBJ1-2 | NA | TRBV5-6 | TGTGCCAGCAGTCCAGACAGTTTCTATGGCTACACCTTC | CASSPDSFYGYTF
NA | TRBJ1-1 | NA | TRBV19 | TGTGCCAGTAGTCGTCAGGCGCCGGTTGGCCTTGAAGCTTTCTTT | CASSRQAPVGLEAFF
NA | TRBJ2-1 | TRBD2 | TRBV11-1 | TGTGCCAGCAGGCCCTCTAGCGGGGGGCCCCACAATGAGCAGTTCTTC | CASRPSSGGPHNEQFF
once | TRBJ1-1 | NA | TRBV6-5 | TGTGCCAGCAGTTTAACCGGGACACCCCCCGGGAGAGCTTTCTTT | CASSLTGTPPGRAFF
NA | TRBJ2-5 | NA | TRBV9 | TGTGCCAGCAGCGTAATGGGACTCGGAGAGACCCAGTACTTC | CASSVMGLGETQYF
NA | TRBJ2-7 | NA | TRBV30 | TGTGCCTGGAGTCCAAACGTCGCGGGGTCCCACGAGCAGTACTTC | CAWSPNVAGSHEQYF
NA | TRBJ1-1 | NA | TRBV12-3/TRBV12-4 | TGTGCCAGCAGTTTTCTCTCCACTGAAGCTTTCTTT | CASSFLSTEAFF
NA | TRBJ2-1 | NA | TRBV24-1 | TGTGCCACCAGTGATTTCGAGGGGGATGAGCAGTTCTTC | CATSDFEGDEQFF
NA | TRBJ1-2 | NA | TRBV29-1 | TGCAGCGTTGGAGGGAGGGGTGGCTACACCTTC | CSVGGRGGYTF
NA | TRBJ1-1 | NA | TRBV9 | TGTGCCAGCAGCCCCCGACAGACCGTGAACACTGAAGCTTTCTTT | CASSPRQTVNTEAFF
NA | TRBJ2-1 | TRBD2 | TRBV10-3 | TGTGCCATCAGTGCACTAGCGGGGGGCAGGAATGAGCAGTTCTTC | CAISALAGGRNEQFF
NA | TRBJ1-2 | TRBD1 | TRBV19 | TGTGCCAGTAACGCTAAAGGGGACAGCTTTAACTATGGCTACACCTTC | CASNAKGDSFNYGYTF
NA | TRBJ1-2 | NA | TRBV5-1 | TGCGCCAGCAGTTTAGGTTCTAACTATGGCTACACCTTC | CASSLGSNYGYTF
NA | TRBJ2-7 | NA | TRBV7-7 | TGTGCCAGCAGCTTAGATTACAGCTACGAGCAGTACTTC | CASSLDYSYEQYF
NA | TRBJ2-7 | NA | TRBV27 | TGTGCCAGCAGTAACCAGGGGATCTACGAGCAGTACTTC | CASSNQGIYEQYF
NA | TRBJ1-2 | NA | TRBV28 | TGTGCCAGCAGTTTACTCCGGGACCGCTACACCTTC | CASSLLRDRYTF
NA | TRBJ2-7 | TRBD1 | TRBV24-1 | TGTGCCACCAGTGATTCCGGGACAGCTACCTACGAGCAGTACTTC | CATSDSGTATYEQYF
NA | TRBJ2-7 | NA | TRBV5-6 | TGTGCCAGCAGCTTGAGGGGGATCAACGAGCAGTACTTC | CASSLRGINEQYF
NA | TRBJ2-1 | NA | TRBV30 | TGTGCCTGGAAGGCCAGGGCCTTCGATGAGCAGTTCTTC | CAWKARAFDEQFF
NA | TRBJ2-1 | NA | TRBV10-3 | TGTGCCATCAGTGAGGGTCTCAGGAACACCTACAATGAGCAGTTCTTC | CAISEGLRNTYNEQFF
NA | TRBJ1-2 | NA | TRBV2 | TGTGCCAGCAGTGAAGCTGTCAGGGGCCCGTATGGTGACTATGGCTACACCTTC | CASSEAVRGPYGDYGYTF
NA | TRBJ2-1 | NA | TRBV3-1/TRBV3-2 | TGTGCCAGCAGCCAAGAAGGGGAACGGGGCTACAATGAGCAGTTCTTC | CASSQEGERGYNEQFF
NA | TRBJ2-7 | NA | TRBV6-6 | TGTGCCAGCAGCCCAATTAAGGGGGGGGACGAGCAGTACTTC | CASSPIKGGDEQYF
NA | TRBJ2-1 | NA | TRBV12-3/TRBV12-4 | TGTGCCAGCAGGGGACTGGGAGATGAGCAGTTCTTC | CASRGLGDEQFF
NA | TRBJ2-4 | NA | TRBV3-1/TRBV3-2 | TGTGCCAGCAGCCTTCGGGGAAGTTCCAAAAACATTCAGTACTTC | CASSLRGSSKNIQYF
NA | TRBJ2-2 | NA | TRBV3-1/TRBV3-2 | TGTGCCAGCAGCCAAGATCGCCGGGGTGGAGACACCGGGGAGCTGTTTTTT | CASSQDRRGGDTGELFF
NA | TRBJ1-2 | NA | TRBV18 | TGTGCCAGCTCCCCTCGGGCCGAGGGGGGCTACACCTTC | CASSPRAEGGYTF
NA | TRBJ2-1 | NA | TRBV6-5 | TGTGCCAGCAGCTGGGCAGCACCCAGGTATGAGCAGTTCTTC | CASSWAAPRYEQFF
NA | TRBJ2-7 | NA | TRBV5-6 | TGTGCCAGCAGCTTGGCTGGGATTGAGCAGTACTTC | CASSLAGIEQYF
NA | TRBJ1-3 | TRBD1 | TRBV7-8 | TGTGCCAGCAGCCGAGACAGGGGGGGAAACACCATATATTTT | CASSRDRGGNTIYF
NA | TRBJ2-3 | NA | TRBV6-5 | TGTGCCGTTAAGGAAGGGGGAGTCGATACGCAGTATTTT | CAVKEGGVDTQYF
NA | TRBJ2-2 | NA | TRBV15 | TGTGCCACCAGCAGAGAAACCGGGGAGCTGTTTTTT | CATSRETGELFF
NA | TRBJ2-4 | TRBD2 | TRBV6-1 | TGTGCCAGCAGTGAAAGCGGGGGGGCCAAAAACATTCAGTACTTC | CASSESGGAKNIQYF
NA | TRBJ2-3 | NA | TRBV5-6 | TGTGCCAGCAGCCCGCAGAACGGGGGCACAGATACGCAGTATTTT | CASSPQNGGTDTQYF